Each of the 21 T cell receptor beta chains below was sequenced from the same sample in a study of blood T cells in healthy people across ages. A second PCR of about 7 to 11 cycles used a sample-barcoded 5' primer and a J-beta primer mix. One entry per CDR3 protein results from TCRdb running MiXCR on the 5' RACE reads. Here the sample spans about 1.1 million distinct CDR3 sequences, less than 45% being singletons. What was sequenced was blood. The receptors were gathered from a man between 18 and 35 years old in good health.

V usage is TRBV11-2 and J usage is TRBJ2-3; D gene unclear. V lost 0 bases to trimming and J lost 10 bases, with 8 bases between them. The germline V gene has CDR1 SGHAT and CDR2 FQNNGV. The CDR3 length is 12 residues. The CDR3, as DNA: TGTGCCAGCAGCTTAGAACTGAGTGCGCAGTATTTT. It yields the protein CASSLELSAQYF.

The V and J genes are TRBV7-2 and TRBJ2-1, with a possible D match to TRBD1 (6 bases). Trimming shortened V by 1 base and J by 4 bases, and 14 bases separated the two germline ends. Germline V gene lookup returns CDR1 SGHTA and CDR2 FQGNSA. The CDR3 has 16 residues. The CDR3 loop is CASSLGPDSRYNEQFF. The CDR3 DNA is TGTGCCAGCAGCTTAGGTCCGGACAGCAGGTACAATGAGCAGTTCTTC.

This chain connects TRBV6-5 to TRBJ2-1, with 9 bases lining up with TRBD1. Per germline, CDR1 MNHEY and CDR2 SVGAGI. The CDR3 loop spans 14 amino acids. V lost 4 bases to trimming and J lost 10 bases; unmatched junction nucleotides: 8. The CDR3 spells CASSSGTGFWEQFF. The CDR3 DNA sequence: TGTGCCAGCAGTTCCGGGACAGGGTTCTGGGAGCAGTTCTTC.

Only a few counts were recorded for this clonotype. The chain has TRBV9 and TRBJ1-2; D is perhaps TRBD1 (6 bases). Germline CDR1 is SGDLS and CDR2 is YYNGEE. The CDR3 has 15 amino acids. V lost 0 bases and J 4 bases, leaving 13 bases between the germline ends. The CDR3 region has the DNA TGTGCCAGCAGCGTAGGACACGAGGGGGGCTATGGCTACACCTTC. As protein: CASSVGHEGGYGYTF. Variable domain in full (rest from reference TRBV9 and TRBJ1-2): DSGVTQTPKHLITATGQRVTLRCSPRSGDLSVYWYQQSLDQGLQFLIQYYNGEERAKGNILERFSAQQFPDLHSELNLSSLELGDSALYFCASSVGHEGGYGYTFGSGTRLTVV.

The chain couples TRBV29-1 to TRBJ2-1; 11 bases match TRBD2. The V gene end was trimmed by 2 bases and the J gene end by 1 base; junction bases not matched to a gene: 10. The germline CDR1 and CDR2 sequences are SQVTM and ANQGSEA. CDR3 length: 18 residues. CDR3 nucleotide sequence: TGCAGCGTTGAACCGGGCCTAGCGGGGGGTTTTTCCTACAATGAGCAGTTCTTC. Its translation is CSVEPGLAGGFSYNEQFF.

This clonotype was seen only a few times. The rearrangement links TRBV20-1 to TRBJ2-7, with unresolved D. Germline V lookup: CDR1 DFQATT, CDR2 SNEGSKA (reference sequence). The CDR3 spans 10 residues. V was pared by 4 bases and J by 5 bases, with 6 bases between. The CDR3 region has the DNA TGCAGTGCTATAGGCAACGAGCAGTACTTC. Its translation: CSAIGNEQYF.

The gene calls are TRBV20-1 and TRBJ1-1; tentative D call: TRBD1 (6 bases). The CDR3 length is 18 residues. From germline, CDR1 is DFQATT and CDR2 SNEGSKA (reference sequence). DNA of the CDR3: TGCAAAGTAGGAGGGACGGGATTTTTTCTCAGGGGGAACACTGAAGCTTTCTTT. It codes for CKVGGTGFFLRGNTEAFF.

There are a few counts of this clonotype. This chain uses TRBV6-5 with TRBJ2-5; D not certain. Trimming stripped 4 bases from V and 5 bases from J, with 8 bases between. The V gene's germline CDR1 is MNHEY and CDR2 SVGAGI. The length of the CDR3 is 12 residues. CDR3 sequence: CASSFSGETQYF. The CDR3 coding sequence is TGTGCCAGCAGTTTTTCGGGCGAGACCCAGTACTTC.

This clonotype was recorded a few times. This chain links TRBV29-1 with TRBJ2-1; 8 bases fit TRBD2. Germline V gives CDR1 SQVTM, CDR2 ANQGSEA. V trimming: 8 bases; J trimming: 3 bases; junction bases outside the gene matches: 9. This CDR3 is built from 14 residues. The CDR3 DNA reads TGCAGCTCCCCTGGGCTAGCGGGCTACAATGAGCAGTTCTTC. This sequence encodes CSSPGLAGYNEQFF.

This clonotype was detected a few times. The gene calls are TRBV7-2 and TRBJ2-3; maybe TRBD2 (7 bases). Trimming stripped 1 base from V and 0 bases from J, with 11 bases between. The CDR3 runs to 16 residues. From germline, CDR1 is SGHTA and CDR2 FQGNSA. Written as DNA, the CDR3 is TGTGCCAGCAGCTTAGGGCGGGGGCCCAGCACAGATACGCAGTATTTT. Translating gives CASSLGRGPSTDTQYF.

This clonotype was counted at least ten times. This chain joins TRBV5-1 and TRBJ1-1; a possible D gene is TRBD1 (5 bases). CDR1 and CDR2 from the germline V gene are SGHRS and YFSETQ. V shed 0 bases and J shed 1 base, with 7 bases lying between them. The CDR3 has 14 residues. The CDR3 coding sequence is TGCGCCAGCAGCTTGGTAGGGGCGAACACTGAAGCTTTCTTT. It codes for CASSLVGANTEAFF.

The CDR3 protein is CASSPYGQGASNQPQHF. The CDR3 region has the DNA TGTGCCAGCTCACCGTATGGACAGGGCGCGAGCAATCAGCCCCAGCATTTT. The chain combines TRBV18 with TRBJ1-5; 8 nucleotides align to TRBD1. Germline-derived CDR1 and CDR2 are KGHSH and LQKENI. This CDR3 spans 17 amino acids. V trimming: 3 bases; J trimming: 1 base; junction bases outside the gene matches: 8.

The CDR3 is CASSFPGQTYNEQYF. The CDR3 DNA sequence: TGTGCCAGCAGTTTCCCGGGACAGACTTACAATGAGCAGTACTTC. The chain has TRBV27 and TRBJ2-5; TRBD1 aligns across 7 bases. The CDR3 spans 15 residues. Germline lookup yields CDR1 MNHEY and CDR2 SMNVEV (reference sequence). The junction had 15 bases not matched to a gene; V was cut back by 3 bases and J by 11 bases.

The rearrangement uses TRBV12-3 or TRBV12-4 and TRBJ1-4; TRBD1 matches 7 bases. The CDR3 covers 16 residues. V shed 5 bases, J shed 4 bases, and the junction held 10 bases outside the gene matches. CDR3 sequence: CASSREQGTFNEKLFF. CDR3 DNA: TGTGCCAGCAGTCGCGAACAGGGGACCTTTAATGAAAAACTGTTTTTT.

The CDR3, as DNA: TGTGCCAGCAGCCAGGGACAGGGGACGAACACTGAAGCTTTCTTT. Protein: CASSQGQGTNTEAFF. The V call is TRBV4-2, the J call TRBJ1-1; 10 positions agree with TRBD1. J lost 1 base, V lost 3 bases, and 2 bases had no gene match. From germline, CDR1 is LGHNA and CDR2 YNFKEQ. This CDR3 region has 15 residues.

The gene calls are TRBV6-6 and TRBJ1-4; 10 bases fit TRBD1. In germline, CDR1 is MNHNY, CDR2 SVGAGI (reference sequence). The CDR3 contains 15 residues. The junction had 7 bases not matched to a gene; V was cut back by 5 bases and J by 7 bases. CDR3 sequence: CASSRTGTGVEKLFF. Here the CDR3 DNA reads TGTGCCAGCAGTCGTACCGGGACAGGGGTTGAAAAACTGTTTTTT.

This clonotype was picked up a small number of times. The chain combines TRBV19 with TRBJ2-3; 7 nucleotides agree with TRBD1. This CDR3 is 15 amino acids long. Germline CDR1 and CDR2: LNHDA and SQIVND (reference sequence). V lost 7 bases to trimming and J lost 2 bases; unmatched junction nucleotides: 9. Here the CDR3 DNA reads TGTGCCAGTACCACGACAGGGAGCCCCACAGATACGCAGTATTTT. Its translation is CASTTTGSPTDTQYF.

In regard to this clonotype: Mismatch with germline at one junction end may stem from a read error. This rearrangement joins TRBV7-9 to TRBJ1-6; possibly TRBD1 for D (5 bases). Germline V gene sequence: CDR1 SEHNR, CDR2 FQNEAQ (reference sequence). The CDR3 runs to 14 residues. For the CDR3, the DNA is TGTGCCGGCAGCTTAGCAGGGAGGAATTCACCCCTCCACTTT. This translates into CAGSLAGRNSPLHF.

This clonotype was seen many times. This chain connects TRBV20-1 to TRBJ1-2; unclear D gene. The germline CDR1 and CDR2 sequences are DFQATT and SNEGSKA (reference sequence). The CDR3 sequence is 13 residues long. V dropped 3 bases and J dropped 0 bases, with 8 bases sitting between them. CDR3 sequence reads: CSARPFTNYGYTF. Here the CDR3 DNA reads TGCAGTGCTAGGCCATTCACTAACTATGGCTACACCTTC.

This sequence joins TRBV27 and TRBJ1-2; 7 bases align to TRBD1. The CDR3 length is 16 residues. Germline trimming cut 5 bases from V and 1 base from J; bases unmatched to any gene: 10. The germline gives CDR1 MNHEY, CDR2 SMNVEV (reference sequence). The CDR3 here is CASSPLADRDNYGYTF. CDR3 nucleotide sequence: TGTGCCAGCAGTCCCCTCGCTGACAGGGATAACTATGGCTACACCTTC.

J is TRBJ1-1 and V is TRBV20-1; no clear D gene. Germline CDR1 reads DFQATT; CDR2 reads SNEGSKA (reference sequence). This CDR3 is built from 11 residues. V lost 0 bases and J lost 8, with 7 bases in between. The CDR3 DNA reads as TGCAGTGCTAGAGATCCGGGCGAAGCTTTCTTT. This sequence encodes CSARDPGEAFF.